What follows is one TCR beta chain and its context. Its target is not known. After removal of 6 bases from V and 5 bases from J, the junction contained 12 bases not matched to a gene. The CDR3 has 15 residues. Built from TCR beta cDNA, the libraries had unique molecular identifiers in them. Each CDR3 protein gets one entry after TCRdb re-called the PCR reads with MiXCR. Of hundreds of thousands of distinct CDR3 sequences in the sample, about 40% are singletons; the top ten hold approximately 1.7%. This sample is drawn from a study of post-analysis software for immune sequencing data. Study-wide results and limits: Relative to controls, patients had five TRBV segments at higher frequency, with TRBV5-6, TRBV5-1 and TRBV20-1 among these.

The source material was blood. This clonotype was sampled from a girl aged 5-17 years with multiple sclerosis. The chain links TRBV12-3 or TRBV12-4 to TRBJ2-5; 7 positions agree with TRBD2. CDR3 sequence (DNA): TGTGCCAGCAGCCTAGGGACTATGGAGGTGGAGACCCAGTACTTC. The encoded protein is CASSLGTMEVETQYF.